These 5 T cell receptor beta chains were sequenced from one sample in a study of siplizumab effects on memory and regulatory T cells. These receptors have no identified antigens. Here immunoSEQ multiplex PCR was the method, and the copy in TCRdb shows in-frame clones only, minus some. There are about 18,000 clones in the sample; 40% to 55% occur only once, and approximately 4.9% lies in the top ten. In the mixed lymphocyte reaction, cells were cocultured for about 6 days at 37°C. Sequencing input: CFSE-low (dividing) CD4+ T cells sorted from an allogeneic mixed lymphocyte reaction. All receptors derive from a human donor in good health; the cells came from an allogeneic mixed lymphocyte reaction.

J is TRBJ2-5 and V is TRBV6-1; 8 positions agree with TRBD1. V trimming: 7 bases; J trimming: 5 bases; junction bases outside the gene matches: 12. Germline V gene data show CDR1 as MNHNS and CDR2 as SASEGT. This CDR3 is 15 amino acids long. The CDR3 coding sequence is TGTGCCAGCACCCGGACCGGACAGGGTGGGGAGACCCAGTACTTC. Translating gives CASTRTGQGGETQYF.

This clone occurred a few times. The chain is built from TRBV5-4 and TRBJ1-1; D is unresolved. Deletions cut 4 bases from V and 4 bases from J, with 14 bases between. The CDR3 is made up of 14 amino acids. The germline V gene encodes CDR1 SGHNT and CDR2 YYREEE (reference sequence). The CDR3 spells CASSPDQVSTEAFF. CDR3 nucleotides: TGTGCCAGCAGCCCGGACCAGGTTTCCACTGAAGCTTTCTTT. Using reference TRBV5-4 and TRBJ1-1 for the parts outside the CDR3, the full variable domain is ETGVTQSPTHLIKTRGQQVTLRCSSQSGHNTVSWYQQALGQGPQFIFQYYREEENGRGNFPPRFSGLQFPNYSSELNVNALELDDSALYLCASSPDQVSTEAFFGQGTRLTVV.

This clone has only one observation. The chain employs TRBV5-4 and TRBJ1-5, with 9 bases that match TRBD1. After removal of 4 bases from V and 3 bases from J, the junction contained 5 bases not matched to a gene. The CDR3 has 15 residues. Germline V gene sequence: CDR1 SGHNT, CDR2 YYREEE (reference sequence). CDR3 nucleotides: TGTGCCAGCAGCCCAGGGACAGGGAACAATCAGCCCCAGCATTTT. Amino acids: CASSPGTGNNQPQHF.

This clone has a handful of counts. The CDR3 DNA follows: TGTGCCAGCACCACGGACAGGGTGCAGGCTAAACTGTTTTTT. As protein: CASTTDRVQAKLFF. The chain carries TRBV28 and TRBJ1-4, with 8 bases aligning to TRBD1. Germline assignment: CDR1 MDHEN and CDR2 SYDVKM. The ends lost 7 bases at V and 11 bases at J; junction bases unmatched: 12. This CDR3 spans 14 amino acids.

V usage is TRBV5-1 and J usage is TRBJ2-2, with D unclear. From germline, CDR1 is SGHRS and CDR2 YFSETQ. Trimming left V 0 bases short and J 5 bases short, with 5 bases between. CDR3 length: 13 amino acids. CDR3: CASSLVVTGELFF. CDR3 DNA sequence: TGCGCCAGCAGCTTGGTTGTAACCGGGGAGCTGTTTTTT. Full variable domain (remainder filled in from reference TRBV5-1 and TRBJ2-2): KAGVTQTPRYLIKTRGQQVTLSCSPISGHRSVSWYQQTPGQGLQFLFEYFSETQRNKGNFPGRFSGRQFSNSRSEMNVSTLELGDSALYLCASSLVVTGELFFGEGSRLTVL.